This T cell receptor (beta chain) stems from a study of identifying expanded T cells in peripheral blood. Sequenced by immunoSEQ multiplex PCR; TCRdb stores in-frame clones only, minus some. The table shows around 100,000 clones, with 75% to 90% occurring only once. The sequence derives from a person between 18 and 75 years old in good health. The material sequenced was blood.

CDR3 bases: TGTGCCAGCAGCTTGGCGGGGGCCCACTATGGCTACACCTTC. The encoded protein is CASSLAGAHYGYTF. The chain is built from TRBV5-8 and TRBJ1-2, with D perhaps matching TRBD1 (6 bases). This CDR3 spans 14 amino acids. Trimming removed 0 bases from V and 3 bases from J, with 9 bases in between. Germline-derived CDR1 and CDR2 are SGHTS and YDEGEE.